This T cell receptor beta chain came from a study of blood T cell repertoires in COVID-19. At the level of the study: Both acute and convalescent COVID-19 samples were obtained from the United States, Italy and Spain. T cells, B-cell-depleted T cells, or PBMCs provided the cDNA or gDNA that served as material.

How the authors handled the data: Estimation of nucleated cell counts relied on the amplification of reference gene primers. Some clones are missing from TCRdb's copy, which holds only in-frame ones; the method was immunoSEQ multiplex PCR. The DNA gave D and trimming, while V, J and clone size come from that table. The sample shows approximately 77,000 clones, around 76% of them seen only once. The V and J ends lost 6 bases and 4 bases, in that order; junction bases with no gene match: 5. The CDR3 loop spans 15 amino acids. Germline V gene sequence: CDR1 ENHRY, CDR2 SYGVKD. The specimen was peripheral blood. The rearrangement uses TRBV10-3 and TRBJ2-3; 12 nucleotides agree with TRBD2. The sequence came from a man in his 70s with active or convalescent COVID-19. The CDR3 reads CAIRQTSGGSDTQYF. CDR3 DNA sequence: TGTGCCATCAGGCAGACTAGCGGGGGATCAGATACGCAGTATTTT.